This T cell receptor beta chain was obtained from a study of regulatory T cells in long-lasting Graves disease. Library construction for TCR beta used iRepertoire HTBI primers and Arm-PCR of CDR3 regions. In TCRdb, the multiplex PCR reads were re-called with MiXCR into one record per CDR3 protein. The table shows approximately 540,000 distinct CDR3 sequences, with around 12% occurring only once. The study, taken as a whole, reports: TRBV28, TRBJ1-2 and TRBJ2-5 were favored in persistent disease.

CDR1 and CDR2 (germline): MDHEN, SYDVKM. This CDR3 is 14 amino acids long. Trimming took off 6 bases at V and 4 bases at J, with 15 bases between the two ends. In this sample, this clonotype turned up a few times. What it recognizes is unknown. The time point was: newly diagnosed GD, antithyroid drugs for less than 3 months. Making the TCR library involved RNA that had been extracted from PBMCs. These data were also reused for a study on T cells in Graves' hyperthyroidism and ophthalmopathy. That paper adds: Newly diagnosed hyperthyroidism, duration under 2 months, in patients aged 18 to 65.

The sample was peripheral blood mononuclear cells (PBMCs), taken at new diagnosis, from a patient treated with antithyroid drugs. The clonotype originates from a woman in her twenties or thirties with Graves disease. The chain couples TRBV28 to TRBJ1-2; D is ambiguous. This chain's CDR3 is CASSTAGGTYGYTF. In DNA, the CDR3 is TGTGCCAGCAGCACAGCCGGCGGTACCTATGGCTACACCTTC.